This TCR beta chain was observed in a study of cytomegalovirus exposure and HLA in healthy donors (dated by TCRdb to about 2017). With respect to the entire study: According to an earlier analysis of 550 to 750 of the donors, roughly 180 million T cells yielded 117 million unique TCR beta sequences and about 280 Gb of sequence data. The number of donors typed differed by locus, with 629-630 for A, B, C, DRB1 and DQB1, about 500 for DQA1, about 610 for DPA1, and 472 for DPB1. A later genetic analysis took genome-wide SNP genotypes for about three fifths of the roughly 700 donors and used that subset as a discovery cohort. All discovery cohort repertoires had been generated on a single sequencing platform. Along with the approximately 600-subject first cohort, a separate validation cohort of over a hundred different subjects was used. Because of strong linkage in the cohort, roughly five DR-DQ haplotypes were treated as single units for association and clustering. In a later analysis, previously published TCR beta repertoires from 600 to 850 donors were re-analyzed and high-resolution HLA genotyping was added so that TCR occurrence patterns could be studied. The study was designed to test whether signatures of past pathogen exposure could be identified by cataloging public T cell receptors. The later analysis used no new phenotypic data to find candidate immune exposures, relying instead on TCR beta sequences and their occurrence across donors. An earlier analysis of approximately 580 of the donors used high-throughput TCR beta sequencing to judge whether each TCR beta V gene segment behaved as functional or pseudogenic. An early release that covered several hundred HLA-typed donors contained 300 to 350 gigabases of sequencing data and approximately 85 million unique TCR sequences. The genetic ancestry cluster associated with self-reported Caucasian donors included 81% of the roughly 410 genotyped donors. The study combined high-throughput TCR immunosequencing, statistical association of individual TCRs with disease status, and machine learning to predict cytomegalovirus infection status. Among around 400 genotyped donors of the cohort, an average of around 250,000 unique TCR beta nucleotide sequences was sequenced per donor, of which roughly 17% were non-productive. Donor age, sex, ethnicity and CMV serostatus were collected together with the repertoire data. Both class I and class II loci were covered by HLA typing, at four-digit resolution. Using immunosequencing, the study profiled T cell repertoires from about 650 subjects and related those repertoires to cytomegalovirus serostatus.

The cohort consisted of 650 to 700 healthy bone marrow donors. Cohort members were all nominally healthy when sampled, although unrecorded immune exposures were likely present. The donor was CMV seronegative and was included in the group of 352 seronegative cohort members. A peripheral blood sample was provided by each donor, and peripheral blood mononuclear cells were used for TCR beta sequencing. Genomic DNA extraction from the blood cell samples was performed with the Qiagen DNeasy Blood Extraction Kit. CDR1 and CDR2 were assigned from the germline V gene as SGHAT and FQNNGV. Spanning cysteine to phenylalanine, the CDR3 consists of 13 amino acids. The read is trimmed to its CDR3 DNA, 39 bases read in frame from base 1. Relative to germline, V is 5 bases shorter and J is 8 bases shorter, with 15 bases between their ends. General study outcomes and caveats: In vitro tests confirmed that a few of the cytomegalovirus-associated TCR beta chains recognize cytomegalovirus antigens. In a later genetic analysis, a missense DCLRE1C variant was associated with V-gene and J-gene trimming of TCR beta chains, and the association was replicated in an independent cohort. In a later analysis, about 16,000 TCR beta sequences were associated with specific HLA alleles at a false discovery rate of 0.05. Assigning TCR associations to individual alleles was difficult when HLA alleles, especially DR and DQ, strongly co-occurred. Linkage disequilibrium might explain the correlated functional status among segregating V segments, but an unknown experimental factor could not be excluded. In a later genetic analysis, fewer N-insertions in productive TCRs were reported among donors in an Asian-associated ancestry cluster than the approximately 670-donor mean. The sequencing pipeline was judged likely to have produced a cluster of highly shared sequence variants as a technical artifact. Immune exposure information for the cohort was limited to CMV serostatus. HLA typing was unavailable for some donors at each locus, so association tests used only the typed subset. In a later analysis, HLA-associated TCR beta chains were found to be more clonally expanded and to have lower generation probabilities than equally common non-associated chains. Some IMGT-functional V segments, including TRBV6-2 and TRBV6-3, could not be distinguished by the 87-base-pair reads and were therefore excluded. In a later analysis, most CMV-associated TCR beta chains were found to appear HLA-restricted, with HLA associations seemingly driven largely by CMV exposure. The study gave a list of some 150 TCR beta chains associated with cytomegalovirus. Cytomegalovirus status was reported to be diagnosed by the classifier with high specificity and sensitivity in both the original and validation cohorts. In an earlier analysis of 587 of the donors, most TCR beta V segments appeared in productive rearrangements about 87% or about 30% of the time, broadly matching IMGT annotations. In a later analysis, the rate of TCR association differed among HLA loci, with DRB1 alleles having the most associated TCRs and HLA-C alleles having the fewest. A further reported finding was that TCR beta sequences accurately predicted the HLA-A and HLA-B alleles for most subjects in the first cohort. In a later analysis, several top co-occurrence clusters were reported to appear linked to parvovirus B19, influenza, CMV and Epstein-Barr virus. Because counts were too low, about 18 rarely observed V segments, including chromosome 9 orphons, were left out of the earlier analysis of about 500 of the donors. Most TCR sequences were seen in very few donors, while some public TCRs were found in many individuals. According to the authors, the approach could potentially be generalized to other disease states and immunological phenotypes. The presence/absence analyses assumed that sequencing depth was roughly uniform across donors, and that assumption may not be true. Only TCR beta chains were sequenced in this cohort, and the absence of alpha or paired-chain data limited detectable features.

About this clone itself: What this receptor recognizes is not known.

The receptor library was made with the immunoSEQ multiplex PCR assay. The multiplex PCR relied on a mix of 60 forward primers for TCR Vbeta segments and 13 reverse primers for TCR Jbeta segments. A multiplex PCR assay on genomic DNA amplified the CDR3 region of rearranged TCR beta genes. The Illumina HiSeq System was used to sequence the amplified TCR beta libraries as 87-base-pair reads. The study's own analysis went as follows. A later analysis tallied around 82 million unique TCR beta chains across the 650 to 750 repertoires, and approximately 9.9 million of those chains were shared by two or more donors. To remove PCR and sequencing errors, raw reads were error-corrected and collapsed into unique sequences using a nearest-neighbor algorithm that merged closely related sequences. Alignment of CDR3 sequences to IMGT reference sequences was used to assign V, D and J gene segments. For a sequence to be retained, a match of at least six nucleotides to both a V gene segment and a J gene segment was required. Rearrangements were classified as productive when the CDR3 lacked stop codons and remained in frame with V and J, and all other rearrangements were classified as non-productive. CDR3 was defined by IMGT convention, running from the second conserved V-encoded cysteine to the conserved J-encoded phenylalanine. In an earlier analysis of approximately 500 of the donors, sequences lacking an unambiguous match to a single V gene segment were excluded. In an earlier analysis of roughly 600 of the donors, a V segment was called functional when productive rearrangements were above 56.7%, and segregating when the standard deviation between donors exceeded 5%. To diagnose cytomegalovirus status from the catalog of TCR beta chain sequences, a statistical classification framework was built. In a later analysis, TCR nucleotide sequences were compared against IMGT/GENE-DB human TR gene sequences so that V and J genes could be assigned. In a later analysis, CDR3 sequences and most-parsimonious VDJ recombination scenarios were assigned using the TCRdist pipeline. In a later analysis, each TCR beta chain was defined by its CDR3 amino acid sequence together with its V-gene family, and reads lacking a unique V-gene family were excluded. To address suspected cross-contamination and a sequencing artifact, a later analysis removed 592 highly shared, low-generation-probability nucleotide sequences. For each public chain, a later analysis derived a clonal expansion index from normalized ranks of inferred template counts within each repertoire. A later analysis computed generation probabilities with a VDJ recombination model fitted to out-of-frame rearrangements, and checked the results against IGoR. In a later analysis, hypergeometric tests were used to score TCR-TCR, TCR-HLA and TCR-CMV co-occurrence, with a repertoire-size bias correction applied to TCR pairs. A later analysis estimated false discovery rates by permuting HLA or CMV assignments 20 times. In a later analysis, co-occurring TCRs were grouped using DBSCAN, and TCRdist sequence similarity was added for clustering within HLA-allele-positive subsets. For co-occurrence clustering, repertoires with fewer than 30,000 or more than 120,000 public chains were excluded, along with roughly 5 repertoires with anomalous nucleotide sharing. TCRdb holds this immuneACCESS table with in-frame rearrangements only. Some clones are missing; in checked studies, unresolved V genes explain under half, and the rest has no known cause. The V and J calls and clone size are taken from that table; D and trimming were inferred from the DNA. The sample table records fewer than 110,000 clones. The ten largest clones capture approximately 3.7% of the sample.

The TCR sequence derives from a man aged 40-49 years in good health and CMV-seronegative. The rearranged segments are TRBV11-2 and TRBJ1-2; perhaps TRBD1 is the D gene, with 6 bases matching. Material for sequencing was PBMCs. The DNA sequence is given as TGTGCCAGCAGCACAACAGGGTTGAGAGGCTACACCTTC. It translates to CASSTTGLRGYTF.